The rows below give T cell receptor beta chains drawn from one sample of a study of T cells expressing NK-cell markers. TCRdb re-called the 5' RACE reads and gives one entry per CDR3 protein, without DNA. Its listing shows 300,000 to 450,000 distinct CDR3 sequences. The sample taken for sequencing was blood T cells: a sorted CD56 or NKG2C T cell subset, CD4+ or CD8+ T cells, or bulk PBMC T cells (not recorded which). The source is a man aged 18-75 years in good health. Both conserved end residues are part of each CDR3.

CDR3aa: CASSRGWISDEKLFF
v_gene: TRBV7-8
j_gene: TRBJ1-4

CDR3aa: CASSSGGLGIETQYF
v_gene: TRBV7-7
j_gene: TRBJ2-5

CDR3aa: CASSPDRVVTNEQFF
v_gene: TRBV7-9
j_gene: TRBJ2-1

CDR3aa: CASSVPGWETQYF
v_gene: TRBV25-1
j_gene: TRBJ2-5

CDR3aa: CASGRVGNEQYF
v_gene: TRBV9
j_gene: TRBJ2-7

CDR3aa: CSASTASDNQYF
v_gene: TRBV20-1
j_gene: TRBJ2-4

CDR3aa: CASSTGGGDYEQYF
v_gene: TRBV7-9
j_gene: TRBJ2-7

CDR3aa: CASSERGAGTQYF
v_gene: TRBV6-1
j_gene: TRBJ2-5

CDR3aa: CASRGVGTEAFF
v_gene: TRBV12-3/TRBV12-4
j_gene: TRBJ1-1

CDR3aa: CATSSRDRVLEQYF
v_gene: TRBV15
j_gene: TRBJ2-7

CDR3aa: CASSPNATGINSYEQYF
v_gene: TRBV7-9
j_gene: TRBJ2-7

CDR3aa: CASNIDKNTEAFF
v_gene: TRBV2
j_gene: TRBJ1-1

CDR3aa: CASSLVTSYEQYF
v_gene: TRBV5-1
j_gene: TRBJ2-7

CDR3aa: CASSPRTGGSGEAFF
v_gene: TRBV6-1
j_gene: TRBJ1-1

CDR3aa: CASSLQVRSDTQYF
v_gene: TRBV7-3
j_gene: TRBJ2-3

CDR3aa: CSARSPSGAASTDTQYF
v_gene: TRBV20-1
j_gene: TRBJ2-3

CDR3aa: CSASLALNQPQHF
v_gene: TRBV29-1
j_gene: TRBJ1-5

CDR3aa: CASSVRRGSPDTQYF
v_gene: TRBV2
j_gene: TRBJ2-3

CDR3aa: CASSHLSSPSTDTQYF
v_gene: TRBV4-2
j_gene: TRBJ2-3

CDR3aa: CASSARKDYSNQPQHF
v_gene: TRBV2
j_gene: TRBJ1-5

CDR3aa: CASSFSSGGARELFF
v_gene: TRBV11-2
j_gene: TRBJ2-2

CDR3aa: CASSAASGGLEQYF
v_gene: TRBV25-1
j_gene: TRBJ2-7

CDR3aa: CASSRAASYNEQFF
v_gene: TRBV3-1
j_gene: TRBJ2-1

CDR3aa: CATRAGQGVHNEQFF
v_gene: TRBV15
j_gene: TRBJ2-1

CDR3aa: CASSFSPTGGLYEQYF
v_gene: TRBV6-2/TRBV6-3
j_gene: TRBJ2-7

CDR3aa: CASSLVTGGYEQYF
v_gene: TRBV7-2
j_gene: TRBJ2-7

CDR3aa: CASSFDLYTQYF
v_gene: TRBV5-1
j_gene: TRBJ2-3

CDR3aa: CSAERAGTTNEKLFF
v_gene: TRBV20-1
j_gene: TRBJ1-4

CDR3aa: CASIRAGGNTEAFF
v_gene: TRBV28
j_gene: TRBJ1-1

CDR3aa: CASSPQGIPEKLFF
v_gene: TRBV7-6
j_gene: TRBJ1-4

CDR3aa: CSASSGNSPLHF
v_gene: TRBV20-1
j_gene: TRBJ1-6

CDR3aa: CASSIWGAAYNEQFF
v_gene: TRBV19
j_gene: TRBJ2-1

CDR3aa: CASSLASGSKNIQYF
v_gene: TRBV5-4
j_gene: TRBJ2-4

CDR3aa: CASSTQGFGSYNEQFF
v_gene: TRBV2
j_gene: TRBJ2-1

CDR3aa: CASSFVRGGNSYNEQFF
v_gene: TRBV11-3
j_gene: TRBJ2-1

CDR3aa: CASRPRYRGQRNEQYF
v_gene: TRBV28
j_gene: TRBJ2-7

CDR3aa: CASSPTKTGNYGYTF
v_gene: TRBV27
j_gene: TRBJ1-2

CDR3aa: CASRLVVGQGGSPLHF
v_gene: TRBV12-2
j_gene: TRBJ1-6

CDR3aa: CASRQQGWSSGANVLTF
v_gene: TRBV6-1
j_gene: TRBJ2-6

CDR3aa: CASSPPGRIGKLFF
v_gene: TRBV18
j_gene: TRBJ1-4

CDR3aa: CASSLAVLTGTGDEQFF
v_gene: TRBV7-2
j_gene: TRBJ2-1

CDR3aa: CSVGAAPGGYEQFF
v_gene: TRBV29-1
j_gene: TRBJ2-1

CDR3aa: CASSPAMVRSGYTF
v_gene: TRBV5-5
j_gene: TRBJ1-2

CDR3aa: CASSLTGETDTQYF
v_gene: TRBV7-7
j_gene: TRBJ2-3

CDR3aa: CASSQNRGRLLDEQFF
v_gene: TRBV7-9
j_gene: TRBJ2-1

CDR3aa: CASSFYGGNTGELFF
v_gene: TRBV12-3/TRBV12-4
j_gene: TRBJ2-2

CDR3aa: CSARAPWTGAYEQYF
v_gene: TRBV20-1
j_gene: TRBJ2-7

CDR3aa: CASSLLGQGATGELFF
v_gene: TRBV5-5
j_gene: TRBJ2-2

CDR3aa: CASSLIGQGDYGYTF
v_gene: TRBV7-3
j_gene: TRBJ1-2

CDR3aa: CASSRGLAGVSNEQFF
v_gene: TRBV5-6
j_gene: TRBJ2-1

CDR3aa: CASYSNPQVSSNEQFF
v_gene: TRBV5-5
j_gene: TRBJ2-1

CDR3aa: CASSKKPVQPKRAFF
v_gene: TRBV21-1
j_gene: TRBJ1-1

CDR3aa: CASNSGTPSAEQYF
v_gene: TRBV6-1
j_gene: TRBJ2-7

CDR3aa: CASSLVGTEKLFF
v_gene: TRBV5-6
j_gene: TRBJ1-4

CDR3aa: CASSNGQGASYNEQFF
v_gene: TRBV6-5
j_gene: TRBJ2-1

CDR3aa: CASRRRRTTSTDTQYF
v_gene: TRBV6-5
j_gene: TRBJ2-3

CDR3aa: CASSQTGDGSPLHF
v_gene: TRBV3-1
j_gene: TRBJ1-6

CDR3aa: CATSKHIPGTRTDTQYF
v_gene: TRBV15
j_gene: TRBJ2-3

CDR3aa: CSARDSGRTLYEQYF
v_gene: TRBV20-1
j_gene: TRBJ2-7

CDR3aa: CAWSMTGEAKNIQYF
v_gene: TRBV30
j_gene: TRBJ2-4